Listed below are T cell receptor beta chains from one sample, sequenced in a study of blood T cell repertoires in COVID-19. Profiling relied on immunoSEQ multiplex PCR, and the TCRdb table lists in-frame clones only, not all of them. The sample consists of under 400,000 clones, around 87% of them appearing once. The sample was peripheral blood. The origin of the receptors is a woman aged 25 to 45 with COVID-19, enrolled during active disease. CDR3s include the opening cysteine and the closing phenylalanine or tryptophan. D genes are given only for firm matches. Size values are once, few and many counts, or a class for expanded clones, and some rows have none.

v_call: TRBV10-3
clone_size: .
j_call: TRBJ2-1
d_call: .
cdr3_aa: CAISMTGTGGGEQFF
cdr3_nt: TGTGCCATCAGCATGACCGGGACTGGTGGTGGTGAGCAGTTCTTC

v_call: TRBV30
clone_size: .
j_call: TRBJ2-3
d_call: .
cdr3_aa: CAWSVKGSDTQYF
cdr3_nt: TGTGCCTGGAGTGTCAAGGGGTCAGATACGCAGTATTTT

v_call: TRBV12-5
clone_size: .
j_call: TRBJ2-1
d_call: .
cdr3_aa: CASGLGIGGAPYNEQFF
cdr3_nt: TGTGCTAGTGGTTTGGGGATTGGGGGGGCCCCCTACAATGAGCAGTTCTTC

v_call: TRBV4-2
clone_size: .
j_call: TRBJ2-5
d_call: .
cdr3_aa: CASSPASTRQETQYF
cdr3_nt: TGTGCCAGCAGCCCAGCTAGTACTCGCCAAGAGACCCAGTACTTC

v_call: TRBV7-9
clone_size: once
j_call: TRBJ2-1
d_call: .
cdr3_aa: CASSQPAIGANEQFF
cdr3_nt: TGTGCCAGCAGCCAGCCAGCGATTGGGGCTAATGAGCAGTTCTTC

v_call: TRBV6-5
clone_size: .
j_call: TRBJ2-5
d_call: .
cdr3_aa: CASTGQTRRTQYF
cdr3_nt: TGTGCCAGCACGGGACAAACCAGGAGGACCCAGTACTTC

v_call: TRBV5-1
clone_size: .
j_call: TRBJ2-1
d_call: .
cdr3_aa: CASSFDTSSYNEQFF
cdr3_nt: TGCGCCAGCAGCTTCGACACGAGCTCCTACAATGAGCAGTTCTTC

v_call: TRBV5-6
clone_size: .
j_call: TRBJ2-7
d_call: TRBD2
cdr3_aa: CASSSFGTGGDEQYF
cdr3_nt: TGTGCCAGCAGCTCCTTCGGAACGGGGGGGGACGAGCAGTACTTC

v_call: TRBV28
clone_size: .
j_call: TRBJ1-6
d_call: .
cdr3_aa: CASSPPGNSPLHF
cdr3_nt: TGTGCCAGCAGCCCTCCGGGGAATTCACCCCTCCACTTT

v_call: TRBV24-1
clone_size: .
j_call: TRBJ2-1
d_call: TRBD2
cdr3_aa: CATSESSGRYNEQFF
cdr3_nt: TGTGCCACCAGTGAGTCTAGCGGGAGATACAATGAGCAGTTCTTC

v_call: TRBV5-1
clone_size: .
j_call: TRBJ2-3
d_call: .
cdr3_aa: CASSPGSTDTQYF
cdr3_nt: TGCGCCAGCAGCCCAGGGAGCACAGATACGCAGTATTTT

v_call: TRBV15
clone_size: .
j_call: TRBJ2-7
d_call: .
cdr3_aa: CATSRSPGLAYEQYF
cdr3_nt: TGTGCCACCAGCAGATCCCCTGGACTGGCCTACGAGCAGTACTTC